This TCR beta chain appears in the sequencing data of a study of blood T cell repertoires in COVID-19. Background on the study: Material from acute and convalescent COVID-19 was sourced from the United States, Italy and Spain. T cells, B-cell-depleted T cells, or PBMCs supplied cDNA or gDNA.

Residents of about two dozen US areas, aged roughly 18 to 89 years, made up the participants. Donors were grouped by their self-reported clinical history. The V and J ends lost 10 bases and 2 bases respectively, with 12 bases between them. CDR3 size: 13 residues. Germline lookup yields CDR1 SNHLY and CDR2 FYNNEI. Here immunoSEQ multiplex PCR was the method, and the copy in TCRdb shows in-frame clones only, minus some. The sample holds 300,000 or so clones, just under 90% seen once. The chain employs TRBV2 and TRBJ1-5; unclear D gene. What was sequenced was PBMCs or T cells enriched from blood (not recorded which). The origin of this receptor is a woman aged 45-60 years who had been exposed to COVID-19. CDR3 protein: CATKYWRNQPQHF. The CDR3 DNA follows: TGTGCCACCAAATATTGGCGCAATCAGCCCCAGCATTTT.